This TCR beta chain was recovered during a study of shared clonotypes between healthy human individuals (dated by TCRdb to 2019 to 2021). Notes on the research overall: A couple of women and three men aged 18 to 49 years were included in the cohort. For each donor, CD4 naive and CD4 memory were each given three plates, CD8 naive was given two plates, and CD8 memory was given one plate. Libraries were prepared and TCR repertoires were sequenced by different laboratories using diverse techniques, in order to increase sequencing depth and limit assay-specific biases. Each donor's leukapheresis produced roughly between roughly 0.85 and 9 billion PBMCs. To estimate repertoire size and how much clonotypes are shared between individuals, the study performed deep sequencing of blood TCR repertoires from five healthy adults.

Trimming removed 5 bases from V and 2 bases from J, leaving 9 bases between the germline ends. From the cysteine up to the phenylalanine, the CDR3 has a length of 13 residues. Only the CDR3 DNA is retained, 39 bases long and in frame from the first base. The germline V gene gives CDR1 as SGHTA and CDR2 as FQGNSA. Healthy HIV-negative adults with no recently reported acute infections or vaccinations were included as donors. Only Caucasian adults living in Nashville, Tennessee, USA were represented among the donors. CD4+ T cells were enriched by magnetic negative selection; naive cells were then positively selected on CD45RA, and the negative fraction formed the memory subset. After blood collection by leukapheresis, PBMCs were isolated using Ficoll-Histopaque density gradient centrifugation and then cryopreserved in the vapor phase of liquid nitrogen. Purity and quantity of every magnetically sorted T cell population were checked by analytical flow cytometry. From each sorted fraction, genomic DNA was isolated and quantified by UV absorbance on a Nanodrop 2000c.

TCR CDR3 regions were amplified from genomic DNA by multiplex PCR using the deep immunoSEQ assay. Extracted genomic DNA from each cell subset was distributed evenly across all wells of several immunoSEQ 96-well plates, and each plate was treated as a replicate. For sorted subsets, each replicate PCR was loaded with roughly 190 ng genomic DNA, equivalent to 30,000 or so T cell genomes. Purified libraries were measured with a Qubit 3.0 fluorometer, size-checked on a Bioanalyzer 2100, and measured again with the KAPA Library Quantification kit. A separate single-read 150-cycle Illumina NextSeq 550 flow cell was used to sequence each immunoSEQ 96-well plate. Concerning the study's data processing: Because the immunoSEQ output included only junctional sequences and no quality scores, the filtering could not be the same as the filtering used for full-length reads. To assign V/J genes and CDR3, sequences were annotated using PyIR, a Python wrapper for IgBLAST v1.9, with IMGT germline references. Any read was removed if the V/J assignment was weak (E-value above 1e-6), the CDR3 was missing, or the read contained stop codons, out-of-frame junctions, or ambiguous translated residues. V3J clonotypes were defined as sequences sharing an identical inferred V gene, J gene, and CDR3 amino acid sequence. Percentage overlap between repertoires was calculated by dividing the number of shared unique clonotypes by the size of the smaller repertoire. RTK rarefaction, the Chao1 estimator, and Recon v2.1 estimates of unobserved clonotypes were used to assess repertoire richness. OLGA was used to compute generation probabilities for all TCRbeta clonotypes that the gDNA method yielded from a few donors. Here the immuneACCESS table is served through TCRdb, limited to in-frame sequences with V and J called. Missing clones are a known gap in these copies; in checked studies unresolved V genes cover under half, and the rest lacks a known reason. That table supplies the V and J calls and clone size; D and trimming were determined from the DNA. This sample gives roughly 2,500,000 clones in total; 93% of them show up just once. The leading ten clones occupy roughly 0.39% of the sample.

What the work shows at the level of the full study, not this receptor alone: The small number of donors limited the genetic and exposure-history diversity represented. Naive subsets generally had larger estimated clonotype richness than memory subsets did. Compared with non-shared clonotypes, clonotypes shared by all four sorted-subset donors had higher generation probabilities. Only blood was sampled, and tissue TCR repertoires likely differ from those in blood. Even with the large sequencing depth, rarefaction of the sorted-subset datasets indicated that sequencing was incomplete. Pairwise subsampling indicated that sequencing depth was expected to affect the degree of clonotype sharing among donors. When a handful of donors were compared, the shared fraction of clonotypes was about 5% for naive CD4, about 4% for naive CD8, 2.3% for memory CD4, and roughly 0.4% for memory CD8.

Note on this clone: The specificity of this receptor is unknown. Within one base of it there is no much larger clone, and no base qualities were kept. This sample includes further DNA sequences coding for the same CDR3.

Recombination connected TRBV7-2 to TRBJ1-1, with the D gene too uncertain to name. The receptor was derived from a man between 18 and 29 years old in good health. Some clones in this sample may be carry-over from other donors' samples. The source material was naive CD4+ T cells from PBMCs. The cell subset or site tag for this specimen amounts to: CD45RA+ positively selected. The CDR3 protein is CASSLRLNTEAFF. DNA sequence: TGTGCCAGCAGCCTCCGACTCAACACTGAAGCTTTCTTT.